These 21 T cell receptor beta chains came from one sample sequenced in a study of cytomegalovirus exposure and HLA in healthy donors. With 60 Vbeta and 13 Jbeta primers, the PCR was carried out. Profiling relied on immunoSEQ multiplex PCR, and the TCRdb table lists in-frame clones only, not all of them. Its clone listing holds just over 50,000 clones. The sample comprised PBMCs. Receptors originate from a woman aged 60-75 years in good health and CMV-seropositive.

The rearrangement links TRBV7-8 to TRBJ2-7, with 10 positions matching TRBD1. Unmatched junction bases numbered 10, after V lost 4 bases and J lost 4 bases. Germline-derived CDR1 and CDR2 are SGHVS and FQNEAQ. The CDR3 extends over 16 amino acids. The CDR3 is CASSYRSGTGAYEQYF. The CDR3 coding sequence is TGTGCCAGCAGCTACCGCTCCGGGACAGGGGCGTACGAGCAGTACTTC.

The rearrangement links TRBV19 to TRBJ1-1, with 8 bases matching TRBD1. This CDR3 spans 16 amino acids. Germline values: CDR1 LNHDA, CDR2 SQIVND (reference sequence). V lost 4 bases and J lost 5; bases outside the gene matches: 12. The chain's CDR3 is CASSTRAGGEGTEAFF. CDR3 bases: TGTGCCAGTAGTACCCGGGCAGGGGGCGAGGGAACTGAAGCTTTCTTT.

This chain uses TRBV12-5 with TRBJ2-7; 10 bases are a match to TRBD1. Looked up from germline, CDR1 is LGHNT and CDR2 is FRNRAP. The CDR3 length is 16 residues. Trimming at V came to 4 bases and at J to 2 bases, leaving 8 bases not matched to a gene. DNA for the CDR3: TGTGCTAGTGGTTCGACCCGGGACAGGGGTGCCTACGAGCAGTACTTC. This gives the protein CASGSTRDRGAYEQYF.

The J gene is TRBJ2-7, the V gene TRBV7-2; possible D gene TRBD1, 6 bases. Germline CDR1 and CDR2: SGHTA and FQGNSA. There are 15 residues in the CDR3. V was pared by 1 base and J by 2 bases, with 12 bases between. DNA for the CDR3: TGTGCCAGCAGCTTAGACCACAGGGAGACCTACGAGCAGTACTTC. As protein: CASSLDHRETYEQYF.

V usage is TRBV6-6 and J usage is TRBJ1-1; 11 bases align to TRBD1. Looked up from germline, CDR1 is MNHNY and CDR2 is SVGAGI (reference sequence). This CDR3 contains 14 residues. V lost 7 bases to trimming and J lost 10 bases; unmatched junction nucleotides: 11. Here the CDR3 DNA reads TGTGCCAGCATGGGGGACAGGGGGGTCAATGGAGCTTTCTTT. Protein sequence: CASMGDRGVNGAFF.

V is TRBV5-1 and J is TRBJ2-7; 8 nucleotides line up with TRBD1. With 4 bases clipped from V and 3 bases from J, the junction kept 12 bases outside the gene matches. CDR1 is SGHRS, CDR2 YFSETQ, per germline. The CDR3 runs 16 residues. The chain's CDR3 is CASSQTQGAQVYEQYF. CDR3 nucleotide sequence: TGCGCCAGCAGCCAAACCCAGGGGGCGCAAGTCTACGAGCAGTACTTC.

The CDR3 bases are TGTGCCAGCAGTTACTCTCACTCTGGGGCCAACGTCCTGACTTTC. Its translation is CASSYSHSGANVLTF. The chain has TRBV6-5 and TRBJ2-6; D gene ambiguous. The germline V gene has CDR1 MNHEY and CDR2 SVGAGI. The V and J ends lost 0 bases and 0 bases respectively, with 3 bases between them. This CDR3 has 15 residues.

The chain combines TRBV5-8 with TRBJ2-5; maybe TRBD1 (5 bases). The CDR3 length is 14 residues. CDR1 SGHTS and CDR2 YDEGEE come from the germline V gene. The V end lost 3 bases, the J end lost 1 base, and 10 bases lay between the germline ends. The DNA of the CDR3 is TGTGCCAGCAGCTACATCGACAGCCAAGAGACCCAGTACTTC. Amino acids: CASSYIDSQETQYF.

The V and J genes are TRBV2 and TRBJ1-1; 9 nucleotides line up with TRBD1. This CDR3 region has 15 residues. The V and J ends lost 7 bases and 1 base, in that order; junction bases with no gene match: 7. Germline loops: CDR1 SNHLY, CDR2 FYNNEI. CDR3 amino acids: CASKFRTGENTEAFF. DNA of the CDR3: TGTGCCAGCAAATTCCGGACAGGGGAGAACACTGAAGCTTTCTTT.

The chain is built from TRBV6-5 and TRBJ2-7; TRBD1 agrees at 8 bases. The J segment lost 5 bases and the V segment lost 5 bases, leaving 11 bases of the junction unmatched. Germline-derived CDR1 and CDR2 are MNHEY and SVGAGI. The CDR3 runs 15 residues. The CDR3 spells CASSLRQGLGDEQYF. Written as DNA, the CDR3 is TGTGCCAGCAGTCTCCGACAGGGGTTGGGGGACGAGCAGTACTTC.

This chain uses TRBV5-4 with TRBJ2-7; a possible D gene is TRBD1 (5 bases). This CDR3 region has 13 residues. V was clipped by 0 bases and J by 1 base, with 5 bases between them. Per germline, CDR1 SGHNT and CDR2 YYREEE (reference sequence). Here the CDR3 reads CASSLGQSYEQYF. In DNA, the CDR3 is TGTGCCAGCAGCTTGGGACAGTCCTACGAGCAGTACTTC.

The chain employs TRBV18 and TRBJ1-1; no firm D call. CDR3 length: 13 residues. The germline V gene encodes CDR1 KGHSH and CDR2 LQKENI. Trimming left V 3 bases short and J 2 bases short, with 7 bases between. In DNA form, the CDR3 reads TGTGCCAGCTCACCTCGGGTCAACACTGAAGCTTTCTTT. Amino acids: CASSPRVNTEAFF.

This chain uses TRBV11-3 with TRBJ2-7; tentatively, D is TRBD2 (7 bases). V was pared by 6 bases and J by 4 bases, with 16 bases between. CDR3 length equals 14 residues. Germline loops: CDR1 SGHNT, CDR2 YENEEA. Written as DNA, the CDR3 is TGTGCCAGCAGACTAGACGGGGGGCCATACGAGCAGTACTTC. Translating it yields CASRLDGGPYEQYF.

Note on this clone: The same CDR3 is also encoded by other DNA sequences in this sample. The chain carries TRBV11-3 and TRBJ1-6; possible D gene TRBD1, 5 bases. The germline V gene has CDR1 SGHNT and CDR2 YENEEA. The CDR3 runs 15 residues. V shed 5 bases and J shed 2 bases, with 10 bases lying between them. The CDR3 sequence: CASSATGAYNSPLHF. In DNA, the CDR3 is TGTGCCAGCAGCGCAACAGGCGCCTATAATTCACCCCTCCACTTT.

The V gene is TRBV5-4, the J gene TRBJ2-7; the match to TRBD1 covers 7 bases. Germline V gene data show CDR1 as SGHNT and CDR2 as YYREEE (reference sequence). The CDR3 totals 14 residues. V shed 0 bases, J shed 2 bases, and the junction held 2 bases outside the gene matches. The CDR3 loop reads CASSLDRGPYEQYF. The CDR3 region has the DNA TGTGCCAGCAGCTTGGACAGGGGACCCTACGAGCAGTACTTC.

J is TRBJ2-7 and V is TRBV11-3; D is unclear. There are 11 residues in the CDR3. V was clipped by 3 bases and J by 5 bases, with 5 bases between them. Germline V gene data show CDR1 as SGHNT and CDR2 as YENEEA. The CDR3 spells CASSLADEQYF. CDR3 nucleotides: TGTGCCAGCAGCTTGGCCGACGAGCAGTACTTC.

The rearrangement joins TRBV5-1 to TRBJ1-1; 7 bases are a match to TRBD1. V was clipped by 0 bases and J by 1 base; unmatched bases: 3. This CDR3 spans 15 amino acids. Germline-derived CDR1 and CDR2 are SGHRS and YFSETQ. DNA of the CDR3: TGCGCCAGCAGCTTGGGGGGACAGAGGAACACTGAAGCTTTCTTT. Its translation is CASSLGGQRNTEAFF.

The CDR3 DNA sequence: TGCGCCAGCAGCCTGGGACTAGCGGCAGACACAGATACGCAGTATTTT. Its translation: CASSLGLAADTDTQYF. V is TRBV5-1 and J is TRBJ2-3; TRBD2 matches at 11 bases. The CDR3 is made up of 16 amino acids. Germline V gives CDR1 SGHRS, CDR2 YFSETQ. After removal of 4 bases from V and 2 bases from J, the junction contained 6 bases not matched to a gene. Filled out from reference TRBV5-1 and TRBJ2-3, the complete variable domain reads KAGVTQTPRYLIKTRGQQVTLSCSPISGHRSVSWYQQTPGQGLQFLFEYFSETQRNKGNFPGRFSGRQFSNSRSEMNVSTLELGDSALYLCASSLGLAADTDTQYFGPGTRLTVL.

About this clone itself: The junction and the germline gene differ at one end; a read error may be behind it. Other DNA variants within this sample encode the same CDR3. J is TRBJ1-1 and V is TRBV6-1; TRBD1 agrees at 7 bases. This CDR3 region has 15 residues. Germline V gene lookup returns CDR1 MNHNS and CDR2 SASEGT. The CDR3, as DNA: TGCGCCAGCAGTGTGTCGGCAGGGGGTCGCACTGAAGCTTTCTTT. This sequence encodes CASSVSAGGRTEAFF.

This sequence joins TRBV18 and TRBJ2-2; 10 bases are shared with TRBD1. CDR3 length: 14 residues. Germline V lookup: CDR1 KGHSH, CDR2 LQKENI. V was pared by 7 bases and J by 1 base, with 0 bases of the junction left unmatched. CDR3 region: CASWDRGNTGELFF. The CDR3 coding sequence is TGTGCCAGCTGGGACAGGGGGAACACCGGGGAGCTGTTTTTT. Complete variable domain (other parts from reference TRBV18 and TRBJ2-2): NAGVMQNPRHLVRRRGQEARLRCSPMKGHSHVYWYRQLPEEGLKFMVYLQKENIIDESGMPKERFSAEFPKEGPSILRIQQVVRGDSAAYFCASWDRGNTGELFFGEGSRLTVL.

The genes are TRBV25-1 and TRBJ1-1; a weak D match, TRBD1 (6 bases). Germline assignment: CDR1 MGHDK and CDR2 SYGVNS. The CDR3 spans 13 residues. Trimming cost V 2 bases and J 8 bases, with 12 bases left between them. The CDR3 spells CASSEGGRSEAFF. CDR3 nucleotide sequence: TGTGCCAGCAGTGAAGGGGGCAGATCAGAAGCTTTCTTT.